The source of this T cell receptor (beta chain) is a study of blood T cells in healthy people across ages. Primers used in a second PCR of roughly 6 to 11 cycles were a sample-barcoded 5' primer and a J-beta primer mix. TCRdb analysed the 5' RACE reads with MiXCR anew, one entry per CDR3 protein. The profile shows 2 million or so distinct CDR3 sequences, 49% of them singletons. The V gene's germline CDR1 is SGHTA and CDR2 FQGNSA. J lost 10 bases, V lost 3 bases, and 6 bases had no gene match. This CDR3 is 13 amino acids long. Sequences were obtained from blood. This clonotype originated in a woman in her 40s in good health. The chain is built from TRBV7-2 and TRBJ1-2, with 9 bases fitting TRBD1. For the CDR3, the DNA is TGTGCCAGCAGCTTTGATCGGGACAGGGTCTACACCTTC. Its translation is CASSFDRDRVYTF.